These 17 T cell receptor beta chains were all obtained from the same sample, sequenced in a study of cytomegalovirus exposure and HLA in healthy donors. Use of 60 Vbeta and 13 Jbeta primers characterized the PCR. Libraries were prepared by immunoSEQ multiplex PCR; TCRdb keeps only in-frame clonotypes and omits some of them. The table includes 150,000 to 200,000 clones, roughly 85% detected once. Sequenced input: PBMCs. Every receptor here comes from a woman in her 40s in good health and CMV-seronegative.

In this sample, this clone turned up a few times. The J gene is TRBJ1-5, the V gene TRBV7-9; perhaps TRBD1 as D (5 bases). Trimming removed 5 bases at V and 3 bases at J, with 8 bases between. The CDR3 spans 13 residues. Germline CDR1 and CDR2: SEHNR and FQNEAQ (reference sequence). The CDR3 coding sequence is TGTGCCAGCAGCCGACAGAACAATCAGCCCCAGCATTTT. This gives the protein CASSRQNNQPQHF.

This sequence joins TRBV7-9 and TRBJ1-5; tentatively, D is TRBD1 (6 bases). The CDR3 sequence is 14 residues long. V was cut by 5 bases and J by 3 bases, with 11 bases left in between. Looked up from germline, CDR1 is SEHNR and CDR2 is FQNEAQ (reference sequence). The CDR3 region has the DNA TGTGCCAGCAGCCTACAGGGCTTCAATCAGCCCCAGCATTTT. It yields the protein CASSLQGFNQPQHF.

CDR3: CASVQGLRVNEKLFF. The CDR3 DNA follows: TGTGCCAGCGTGCAGGGCCTTAGGGTTAATGAAAAACTGTTTTTT. The V gene is TRBV6-1, the J gene TRBJ1-4; weak D call: TRBD1 (5 bases). Trimming shortened V by 8 bases and J by 4 bases, and 17 bases separated the two germline ends. Germline lookup yields CDR1 MNHNS and CDR2 SASEGT. The CDR3 spans 15 residues.

The rearrangement joins TRBV10-1 to TRBJ2-5; TRBD2 aligns across 7 bases. Matching the DNA end better, TRBJ2-7 makes the J call doubtful. This CDR3 region has 15 residues. Germline CDR1 WNHNN, CDR2 SYGVQD (reference sequence). The CDR3 nucleotides are TGCGCCAGCAGTGAGTCATCTAGCGGACCCTACGAGCAGTACTTC. This codes for CASSESSSGPYEQYF.

The J gene is TRBJ2-2, the V gene TRBV6-1, with 8 bases lining up with TRBD1. Looked up from germline, CDR1 is MNHNS and CDR2 is SASEGT. The V segment lost 1 base and the J segment 6 bases; nucleotides outside the gene matches: 1. There are 14 residues in the CDR3. The CDR3 region is CASSEGTGPGELFF. The CDR3, as DNA: TGTGCCAGCAGTGAAGGGACAGGGCCCGGGGAGCTGTTTTTT.

This clone appeared once. The rearrangement uses TRBV27 and TRBJ1-5; TRBD1 agrees at 7 bases. Germline loops: CDR1 MNHEY, CDR2 SMNVEV (reference sequence). The CDR3 is 14 amino acids. Trimming took 3 bases from V and 9 from J; bases not matched to a gene: 8. The CDR3 reads CASSFRTGERPQHF. CDR3 bases: TGTGCCAGCAGTTTTAGGACAGGAGAGCGGCCCCAGCATTTT.

V is TRBV7-9 and J is TRBJ2-3, with 11 bases fitting TRBD1. The CDR3 has 19 residues. The germline gives CDR1 SEHNR, CDR2 FQNEAQ (reference sequence). V shed 4 bases and J 0 bases; nucleotides not matched to a gene: 12. The CDR3 DNA reads as TGTGCCAGCAGCTCGTCCCGGGACAGGGGGGGATCTAGCACAGATACGCAGTATTTT. Amino acids: CASSSSRDRGGSSTDTQYF.

V usage is TRBV30 and J usage is TRBJ2-3, with 8 bases matching TRBD2. This CDR3 region has 17 residues. The germline CDR1 and CDR2 sequences are GTSNPN and SVGIG (reference sequence). The V and J ends lost 2 bases and 2 bases, in that order; junction bases with no gene match: 12. Here the CDR3 DNA reads TGTGCCTGGAGTCGCCGGGGTAGCGGGGTCTTCACAGATACGCAGTATTTT. Encoded protein: CAWSRRGSGVFTDTQYF.

The V and J genes are TRBV18 and TRBJ2-7; 11 bases are a match to TRBD2. J was trimmed by 5 bases and V by 3 bases; bases with no gene match: 3. Germline V gene sequence: CDR1 KGHSH, CDR2 LQKENI. This CDR3 region has 14 residues. CDR3: CASSPSGRVNEQYF. The CDR3 DNA sequence: TGTGCCAGCTCACCTAGCGGGAGGGTGAACGAGCAGTACTTC.

The genes are TRBV10-2 and TRBJ2-3, with D possibly being TRBD1 (5 bases). CDR1 and CDR2 from the germline V gene are WSHSY and SAAADI. The CDR3 spans 13 residues. The ends were cut back, 6 bases at V and 1 base at J, with 8 bases in the middle. As DNA, the CDR3 is TGCGCCAGCAGGGGCAGGGGCACAGATACGCAGTATTTT. This translates into CASRGRGTDTQYF.

The CDR3 DNA follows: TGTGCCAGCTGCCGGGGGAACACTGAAGCTTTCTTT. Encoded protein: CASCRGNTEAFF. The J gene is TRBJ1-1, the V gene TRBV25-1; D unresolved. Trimming stripped 8 bases from V and 1 base from J, with 8 bases between. The CDR3 totals 12 residues. From germline, CDR1 is MGHDK and CDR2 SYGVNS.

The V call is TRBV18, the J call TRBJ1-3; D gene unclear. V dropped 2 bases and J dropped 1 base, with 6 bases sitting between them. CDR3 size: 14 residues. The germline V gene encodes CDR1 KGHSH and CDR2 LQKENI. The CDR3 sequence: CASSPSQSGNTIYF. CDR3 bases: TGTGCCAGCTCACCATCCCAGTCTGGAAACACCATATATTTT.

The chain carries TRBV4-1 and TRBJ2-1, with 15 bases that match TRBD2. The germline gives CDR1 MGHRA, CDR2 YSYEKL. CDR3 length equals 14 residues. The trim removed 3 bases at V and 12 bases at J, leaving 3 bases unmatched. This chain's CDR3 is CASSQGGLAGGQFF. The DNA for the CDR3 is TGCGCCAGCAGCCAGGGGGGACTAGCGGGAGGGCAGTTCTTC.

The CDR3 DNA reads as TGTGCCAGCAGCCCTAGTTATCGGGAGGCCAGATTAGCCAAAAACATTCAGTACTTC. Amino acids: CASSPSYREARLAKNIQYF. This chain joins TRBV7-2 and TRBJ2-4; TRBD2 agrees at 7 bases. Trimming removed 5 bases from V and 0 bases from J; junction bases left unmatched: 16. CDR3 size: 19 residues. The germline V gene has CDR1 SGHTA and CDR2 FQGNSA.

V usage is TRBV2 and J usage is TRBJ2-3; weak D call: TRBD1 (5 bases). The CDR3 sequence is 15 residues long. Germline CDR1 and CDR2: SNHLY and FYNNEI. Trimming shortened V by 4 bases and J by 2 bases, and 13 bases separated the two germline ends. The CDR3 loop is CASSGVGRATDTQYF. The DNA for the CDR3 is TGTGCCAGCAGTGGTGTGGGCAGGGCCACAGATACGCAGTATTTT.

This CDR3 is CASSSGGNIQYF. The CDR3 coding sequence is TGTGCCAGCAGTTCAGGGGGGAACATTCAGTACTTC. The V call is TRBV6-6, the J call TRBJ2-4, with D tentatively TRBD1 (7 bases). Trimming stripped 4 bases from V and 7 bases from J, with 8 bases between. This CDR3 region has 12 residues. The V gene's germline CDR1 is MNHNY and CDR2 SVGAGI (reference sequence).

This chain connects TRBV6-1 to TRBJ2-7; TRBD2 is a possible D gene (5 bases). Germline assignment: CDR1 MNHNS and CDR2 SASEGT. The CDR3 totals 12 residues. Trimming left V 7 bases short and J 12 bases short, with 19 bases between. The CDR3, as DNA: TGTGCCAGCACCGAGGGTATCCTCGGCTTGTACTTC. Translation gives CASTEGILGLYF.